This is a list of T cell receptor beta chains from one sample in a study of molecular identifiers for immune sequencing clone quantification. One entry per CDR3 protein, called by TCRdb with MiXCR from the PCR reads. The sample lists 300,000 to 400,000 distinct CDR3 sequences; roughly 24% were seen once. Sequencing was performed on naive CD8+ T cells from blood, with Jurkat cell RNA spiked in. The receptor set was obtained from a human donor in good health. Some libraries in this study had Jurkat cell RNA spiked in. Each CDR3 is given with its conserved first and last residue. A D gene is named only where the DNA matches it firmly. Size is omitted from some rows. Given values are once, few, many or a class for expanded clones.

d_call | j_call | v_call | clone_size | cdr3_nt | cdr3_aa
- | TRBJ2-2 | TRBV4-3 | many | TGCGCCAGCAGCCAAGAGTCCAGGGGATATCCGAACACCGGGGAGCTGTTTTTT | CASSQESRGYPNTGELFF
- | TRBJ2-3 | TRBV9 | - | TGTGCCAGCAGCGTAGCTGGTCACCCCACAGATACGCAGTATTTT | CASSVAGHPTDTQYF
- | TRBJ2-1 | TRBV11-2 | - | TGTGCCAGCAGCTTAGAATCCTCAGGGTTTGATGAGCAGTCCTTC | CASSLESSGFDEQSF
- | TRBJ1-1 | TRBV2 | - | TGTGCCAGCAGGCCCGGTACTCGGGACACTGAAGCTTTCTTT | CASRPGTRDTEAFF
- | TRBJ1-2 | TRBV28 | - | TGTGCCAGCAGTTTAGTGGCAGGGGAAAACTATGGCTACACCTTC | CASSLVAGENYGYTF
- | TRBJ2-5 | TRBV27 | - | TGTGCCAGCAGTTTATTGGGGGGTGGCCAAGAGACCCAGTACTTC | CASSLLGGGQETQYF
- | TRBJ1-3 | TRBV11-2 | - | TGTGCCAGCAGCTTATATCGGGAGGACTCTGGAAACACCATATATTTT | CASSLYREDSGNTIYF
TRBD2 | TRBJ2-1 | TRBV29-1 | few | TGCAGCATTGACACCGGGACTAGTAATGAGCAGTTCTTC | CSIDTGTSNEQFF
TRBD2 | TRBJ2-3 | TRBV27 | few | TGTGCCAGCAGTTTAATAGCGGGACCCCTTGGCACAGATACGCAGTATTTT | CASSLIAGPLGTDTQYF
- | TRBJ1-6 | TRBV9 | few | TGTGCCAGCAGCGGGACCCTTGCGGGAAATTCACCCCTCCACTTT | CASSGTLAGNSPLHF
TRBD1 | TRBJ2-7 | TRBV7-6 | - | TGTGCCAGCAGTCCCGGGACAGGGAATTTCCACGAGCAGTACTTC | CASSPGTGNFHEQYF
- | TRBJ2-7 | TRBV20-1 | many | TGCAGTGCTAGAGATGATCAGGGAAGGAACTTC | CSARDDQGRNF
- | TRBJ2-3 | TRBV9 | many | TGTGCCAGCAGCGTAGTGGGGGAGGTAGATACGCAGTATTTT | CASSVVGEVDTQYF
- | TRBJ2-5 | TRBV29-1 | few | TGCAGCGTGAGGGCGGAGACCCAGTACTTC | CSVRAETQYF
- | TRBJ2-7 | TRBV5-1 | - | TGCGCCAGCACCCTTACCACAGGTATCTACGAGCAGTACTTC | CASTLTTGIYEQYF
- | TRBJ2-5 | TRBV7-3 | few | TGTGCCAGCAGCCTATGGGGCGGAGAGACCCAGTACTTC | CASSLWGGETQYF
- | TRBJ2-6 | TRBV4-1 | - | TGCGCCAGCAGCCAAGGGCGGGTCTCTGGGGCCAACGTCCTGACTTTC | CASSQGRVSGANVLTF
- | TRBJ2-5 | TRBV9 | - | TGTGCCAGCAGCCTGGACTTCCAAGAGACCCAGTACTTC | CASSLDFQETQYF
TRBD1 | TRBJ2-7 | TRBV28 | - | TGTGCCAGCAGCCAAGGGACAGGGACGTACGAGCAGTACTTC | CASSQGTGTYEQYF
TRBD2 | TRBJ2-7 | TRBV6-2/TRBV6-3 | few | TGTGCCAGCAGTAACCGGGACTACTCCTACGAGCAGTACTTC | CASSNRDYSYEQYF
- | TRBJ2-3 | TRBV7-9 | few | TGTGCCAGCAGCTTCGGTGTAATAAACACAGATACGCAGTATTTT | CASSFGVINTDTQYF
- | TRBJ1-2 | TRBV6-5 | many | TGTGCCAGCAGTTATGGTGTTTTCTACACCTTC | CASSYGVFYTF
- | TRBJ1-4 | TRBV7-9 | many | TGTGCCAGCAGCTCGGACAGAGTTCACGGCGCCTCAAGGAGGCTGTTTTTT | CASSSDRVHGASRRLFF
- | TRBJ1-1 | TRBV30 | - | TGTGCCTGGCAACAGGACAGACGGTACACTGAAGCTTTCTTT | CAWQQDRRYTEAFF
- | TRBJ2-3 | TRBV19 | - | TGTGCCACCGACGGTCAGCAGGACCCCCGAGTCGGCACAGATACGCAGTATTTT | CATDGQQDPRVGTDTQYF
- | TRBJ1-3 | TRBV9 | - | TGTGCCAGCAGCCCCCGGGACGGCTCTGGAAACACCATATATTTT | CASSPRDGSGNTIYF
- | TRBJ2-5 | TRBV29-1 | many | TGCAGCGTCGTCCCGGGCACAGTGGGAGAGACCCAGTACTTC | CSVVPGTVGETQYF
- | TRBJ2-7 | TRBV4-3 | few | TGCGCCAGCAGCCAAGATGAGGGCAGCTCCTACGAGCAGTACTTC | CASSQDEGSSYEQYF
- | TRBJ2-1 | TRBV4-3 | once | TGCGCCAGCCGCCAAGATCGGGGGACTTACAACAATGAGCAGTTCTTC | CASRQDRGTYNNEQFF
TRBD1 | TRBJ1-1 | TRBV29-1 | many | TGCAGCGTTGGGCCGTTACAGGGGGAGGGGAACACTGAAGCTTTCTTT | CSVGPLQGEGNTEAFF